Presented here are 26 T cell receptor beta chains from one specimen sequenced in a study of tumor-infiltrating lymphocytes in primary liver carcinoma. RNA and DNA were co-extracted from about 19-30 mg of unsorted bulk tissue. TCR beta cDNA was prepared out of 500 ng total RNA by means of a constant-region primer. It was through three nested multiplex PCR rounds of slightly modified ARM-PCR that TCR beta libraries arose. The study ran its first two PCR rounds for around 10 cycles each, using TRBV1-TRBV30 forward primers and a C-beta reverse primer. A single record per CDR3 protein comes from TCRdb applying MiXCR to the multiplex PCR reads. The data show approximately 110,000 distinct CDR3 sequences, around two thirds seen once. The material sequenced was liver tumor tissue from sampling region 1. Regarding subset: tumor region T1, superior pole. The receptors here all came from a woman aged 55-69 years with primary liver carcinoma and hepatitis B virus infection.

The chain links TRBV14 to TRBJ2-7; 8 bases agree with TRBD1. Germline V gene data show CDR1 as SGHDN and CDR2 as FVKESK. The ends lost 4 bases at V and 5 bases at J; junction bases unmatched: 10. The CDR3 is made up of 15 amino acids. The CDR3 region is CASSPDRDRHHEQYF. CDR3 DNA sequence: TGTGCCAGCAGCCCAGACCGGGACAGGCACCACGAGCAGTACTTC.

As for this clonotype: One end of the junction fails to match germline, which may point to a read error. The chain links TRBV4-1 to TRBJ2-1; TRBD2 aligns across 11 bases. Germline V CDR1 and CDR2: MGHRA, YSYEKL. This CDR3 is built from 19 residues. CDR3 in DNA: TGCGCCGGCAGCCAAGAGGAGGCCACTAGCGGGAGATCCTACAATGAGCAGTTCTTC. Its translation is CAGSQEEATSGRSYNEQFF.

At least ten counts were recorded for this clonotype. This rearrangement joins TRBV10-3 to TRBJ2-7; 8 bases match TRBD2. V gave up 6 bases and J gave up 2 bases; unmatched junction bases: 3. Looked up from germline, CDR1 is ENHRY and CDR2 is SYGVKD. The CDR3 totals 13 residues. In DNA, the CDR3 is TGTGCCATCAGAGAGACTAGCGCCTACGAGCAGTACTTC. Protein: CAIRETSAYEQYF.

J is TRBJ2-7 and V is TRBV28; possible D gene TRBD1, 5 bases. Germline-derived CDR1 and CDR2 are MDHEN and SYDVKM. This CDR3 is built from 13 residues. Trimming pared 7 bases from V and 4 bases from J, leaving 14 bases between. The CDR3 sequence is CASTTPQGYEQYF. DNA of the CDR3: TGTGCCAGCACCACTCCTCAGGGTTACGAGCAGTACTTC.

About this clonotype: It may be a read error: a sequence one base away is much more abundant. The rearrangement uses TRBV6-5 and TRBJ2-1; 7 bases are a match to TRBD2. With 4 bases clipped from V and 4 bases from J, the junction kept 13 bases outside the gene matches. The CDR3 has 17 amino acids. The V gene's germline CDR1 is MNHEY and CDR2 SVGAGI. DNA of the CDR3: TGTGCCAGCAGTTTCGTCCCCGGGACTAACGGGTACAATGAGCAGTTCTTC. It specifies CASSFVPGTNGYNEQFF.

This clonotype came up a few times. The chain links TRBV4-1 to TRBJ2-7, with 11 bases matching TRBD2. Germline values: CDR1 MGHRA, CDR2 YSYEKL. Losses at the gene ends were 7 bases for V and 2 bases for J; bases not matched to a gene: 19. The CDR3 contains 19 residues. The CDR3 region has the DNA TGCGCCAGCAACCGTCAACTAACTAGCGGGAGTCCTTTAGCCTACGAGCAGTACTTC. Translating it yields CASNRQLTSGSPLAYEQYF.

This clonotype appeared once. The chain is built from TRBV28 and TRBJ1-5; D perhaps matches TRBD1 (5 bases). V was shortened by 2 bases and J by 0 bases, with 20 bases between the two germline ends. Germline-derived CDR1 and CDR2 are MDHEN and SYDVKM. CDR3 size: 19 residues. CDR3 protein: CASSLPEGVGRYSNQPQHF. CDR3 DNA: TGTGCCAGCAGTTTACCTGAAGGGGTCGGACGATATAGCAATCAGCCCCAGCATTTT.

The sample holds many counts of this clonotype. This chain uses TRBV5-4 with TRBJ2-2, with D maybe TRBD1 (6 bases). Per germline, CDR1 SGHNT and CDR2 YYREEE (reference sequence). V was clipped by 3 bases and J by 2 bases, with 8 bases between them. CDR3 length equals 14 residues. DNA for the CDR3: TGTGCCAGCAGCTCGGGACAAAACACCGGGGAGCTGTTTTTT. It translates to CASSSGQNTGELFF.

The chain links TRBV5-4 to TRBJ2-1; 9 bases are a match to TRBD2. V trimming: 0 bases; J trimming: 3 bases; junction bases outside the gene matches: 4. Germline V gene data show CDR1 as SGHNT and CDR2 as YYREEE (reference sequence). The CDR3 loop spans 16 amino acids. Here the CDR3 reads CASSLAAGGVYNEQFF. The CDR3 coding sequence is TGTGCCAGCAGCTTGGCTGCGGGAGGGGTCTACAATGAGCAGTTCTTC.

The rearrangement links TRBV7-9 to TRBJ2-3, with 14 positions matching TRBD2. Germline assignment: CDR1 SEHNR and CDR2 FQNEAQ (reference sequence). The V and J ends lost 5 bases and 3 bases, in that order; junction bases with no gene match: 4. CDR3 size: 16 residues. The CDR3 sequence is CASSQGLAGVTDTQYF. The DNA of the CDR3 is TGTGCCAGCAGCCAGGGACTAGCGGGAGTGACAGATACGCAGTATTTT.

A few counts support this clonotype. A clone one base away is much larger, so this may be a read error. This chain joins TRBV12-3 or TRBV12-4 and TRBJ1-4; no reliable D call. This CDR3 spans 14 amino acids. Trimming shortened V by 4 bases and J by 4 bases, and 10 bases separated the two germline ends. The CDR3 DNA follows: TGTGCCAGCAGTTCCCAAGGACTTAATGAAAAACTGTTTTTT. Residues: CASSSQGLNEKLFF.

This clonotype was detected only a few times. V and J are TRBV7-9 and TRBJ1-1; maybe TRBD1 (5 bases). Germline CDR1 and CDR2: SEHNR and FQNEAQ (reference sequence). V lost 6 bases and J 4 bases, leaving 15 bases between the germline ends. This CDR3 has 14 amino acids. The CDR3 here is CASSSRGRGTEAFF. For the CDR3, the DNA is TGTGCCAGCAGTTCGCGGGGCCGGGGCACTGAAGCTTTCTTT.

This clonotype was observed a single time. The chain is built from TRBV5-1 and TRBJ2-1, with D perhaps assigned TRBD1 or TRBD2 (5 bases each). Looked up from germline, CDR1 is SGHRS and CDR2 is YFSETQ. The CDR3 is 13 amino acids. CDR3 in amino acids: CISGTPVGNEQFF. The CDR3 DNA reads as TGCATCTCCGGGACCCCCGTCGGCAATGAGCAGTTCTTC. Using reference TRBV5-1 and TRBJ2-1 for the parts outside the CDR3, the full variable domain is KAGVTQTPRYLIKTRGQQVTLSCSPISGHRSVSWYQQTPGQGLQFLFEYFSETQRNKGNFPGRFSGRQFSNSRSEMNVSTLELGDSALYLCISGTPVGNEQFFGPGTRLTVL.

Points on this clonotype: A junction end diverges from the germline sequence, so it may reflect a read error. The V and J genes are TRBV5-1 and TRBJ1-1; no clear D. The CDR3 runs to 14 residues. Germline V gene sequence: CDR1 SGHRS, CDR2 YFSETQ. Written as DNA, the CDR3 is TGCGTCAGCAGCTTTGACAACCCGAACACTGAAGCTTTCTTT. Translating it yields CVSSFDNPNTEAFF. The variable domain in full, with the rest retrieved from reference TRBV5-1 and TRBJ1-1, is KAGVTQTPRYLIKTRGQQVTLSCSPISGHRSVSWYQQTPGQGLQFLFEYFSETQRNKGNFPGRFSGRQFSNSRSEMNVSTLELGDSALYLCVSSFDNPNTEAFFGQGTRLTVV.

The chain employs TRBV12-3 or TRBV12-4 and TRBJ1-1, with D unresolved. Trimming cost V 6 bases and J 8 bases, with 16 bases left between them. CDR3 size: 13 residues. CDR3 bases: TGTGCCAGCAGCTTATCAAACACTGTGGAAGCTTTCTTT. This encodes CASSLSNTVEAFF.

This clonotype came up many times. The chain is built from TRBV6-5 and TRBJ2-1; D is uncertain. This CDR3 has 11 residues. CDR1 is MNHEY and CDR2 is SVGAGI in the germline V gene. Trimming took 6 bases from V and 9 from J, leaving 9 bases between them. CDR3 protein: CASRETGEQFF. CDR3 sequence (DNA): TGTGCCAGCAGAGAAACGGGTGAGCAGTTCTTC.

This clonotype has more than one count but fewer than ten. The chain is built from TRBV30 and TRBJ1-1; D call uncertain. The V gene lost 3 bases and the J gene lost 4 bases, with 15 bases spanning the gap. Germline lookup yields CDR1 GTSNPN and CDR2 SVGIG (reference sequence). The CDR3 spans 14 residues. The DNA for the CDR3 is TGTGCCTGGAGGGCATCAACGGAAATCACTGAAGCTTTCTTT. Protein product: CAWRASTEITEAFF.

This clonotype was detected many times. The chain employs TRBV5-4 and TRBJ2-7, with 8 nucleotides matching TRBD1. Per germline, CDR1 SGHNT and CDR2 YYREEE (reference sequence). The ends lost 4 bases at V and 3 bases at J; junction bases unmatched: 9. The CDR3 spans 15 residues. CDR3 region: CASSIGTGGDYEQYF. The CDR3 DNA follows: TGTGCCAGCAGCATCGGGACAGGAGGCGACTACGAGCAGTACTTC.

Worth noting for this clonotype: This may arise from a read error, as a much more abundant clone is one base away. This rearrangement joins TRBV6-1 to TRBJ2-5, with TRBD2 matching 8 bases. Germline V lookup: CDR1 MNHNS, CDR2 SASEGT. The CDR3 runs to 14 residues. The CDR3 DNA follows: TGTACCAGCAGAGTAGCGGGACCCCAAGAGACCCAGTACTTC. Its translation is CTSRVAGPQETQYF.

This clonotype was seen repeatedly, ten times or more. The gene calls are TRBV4-2 and TRBJ2-2; D call uncertain. V was cut by 3 bases and J by 0 bases, with 11 bases left in between. This CDR3 contains 16 residues. Germline V lookup: CDR1 LGHNA, CDR2 YNFKEQ. Written as DNA, the CDR3 is TGTGCCAGCAGCCATAATCCTGCACCGAACACCGGGGAGCTGTTTTTT. This codes for CASSHNPAPNTGELFF.

At least ten counts were recorded for this clonotype. The chain combines TRBV5-4 with TRBJ2-7; 9 bases agree with TRBD2. Trimming took 4 bases from V and 9 from J; bases not matched to a gene: 5. The CDR3 is made up of 12 amino acids. CDR1 and CDR2 (germline): SGHNT, YYREEE (reference sequence). This CDR3 reads CASSTGTSTQYF. In DNA form, the CDR3 reads TGTGCCAGCAGCACGGGGACTAGCACGCAGTACTTC.

In this sample, this clonotype turned up a few times. The chain carries TRBV9 and TRBJ2-3, with 7 positions matching TRBD2. The CDR3 sequence is 16 residues long. The ends lost 4 bases at V and 2 bases at J; junction bases unmatched: 10. Germline V CDR1 and CDR2: SGDLS, YYNGEE. CDR3: CASSFTSEGSTDTQYF. The CDR3 DNA reads as TGTGCCAGCAGCTTTACTAGCGAGGGCTCCACAGATACGCAGTATTTT.

Points on this clonotype: This clone may be a read error of a much larger clone one base away. This rearrangement joins TRBV5-4 to TRBJ2-1; D is ambiguous. CDR1 is SGHNT, CDR2 YYREEE, per germline (reference sequence). The CDR3 has 14 residues. This CDR3 reads CASSFVSAYNEQSF. In DNA, the CDR3 is TGTGCCAGCAGCTTTGTTTCAGCATACAATGAGCAGTCCTTC.

On this clonotype itself: Sequence at one end of the junction differs from germline and may be a read error. The gene calls are TRBV5-4 and TRBJ2-2; no clear D gene. CDR1 and CDR2 (germline): SGHNT, YYREEE (reference sequence). The CDR3 contains 12 residues. CDR3: CASSSHTVELFF. The CDR3 DNA is TGTGCCAGCAGCTCGCACACCGTGGAGCTGTTTTTT. The variable domain in full, completed from reference TRBV5-4 and TRBJ2-2, reads ETGVTQSPTHLIKTRGQQVTLRCSSQSGHNTVSWYQQALGQGPQFIFQYYREEENGRGNFPPRFSGLQFPNYSSELNVNALELDDSALYLCASSSHTVELFFGEGSRLTVL.

Concerning this clonotype itself: In this CDR3 the conserved last residue, phenylalanine or tryptophan, is missing, so a read error is likely. This rearrangement joins TRBV5-1 to TRBJ2-6; tentative D call: TRBD2 (6 bases). This CDR3 is built from 19 residues. Trimming took off 0 bases at V and 0 bases at J, with 16 bases between the two ends. CDR1 is SGHRS and CDR2 is YFSETQ in the germline V gene. DNA for the CDR3: TGCGCCAGCAGCTTGGGTCCCGGGGGATGGAGCTCTGGGGCCAACGTCCTGACTCTC. It translates to CASSLGPGGWSSGANVLTL.

This clonotype appeared a few times. The chain combines TRBV5-4 with TRBJ2-1, with D uncertain. The germline V gene encodes CDR1 SGHNT and CDR2 YYREEE (reference sequence). The CDR3 sequence is 17 residues long. V was clipped by 0 bases and J by 0 bases, with 13 bases between them. In DNA, the CDR3 is TGTGCCAGCAGCTTGGACAGAGCCACCTTCTCCTACAATGAGCAGTTCTTC. Protein sequence: CASSLDRATFSYNEQFF.